Listed below are T cell receptor beta chains from one sample, sequenced in a study of shared clonotypes between healthy human individuals. Produced via immunoSEQ multiplex PCR; TCRdb's table is partial and in-frame only. This table holds about 800,000 clones, just over 95% found once. Sequencing was carried out using naive CD8+ T cells sorted from blood. All receptors come from a man between 25 and 39 years old in good health. Both conserved end residues are part of each CDR3. Each record gives: D gene, J gene, V gene, CDR3 protein, CDR3 DNA. A D gene is named only where the DNA matches it firmly.

d_gene: -; j_gene: TRBJ2-5; v_gene: TRBV27; CDR3aa: CASSDVAESGETQYF; CDR3nt: TGTGCCAGCAGCGACGTCGCGGAATCGGGAGAGACCCAGTACTTC
d_gene: TRBD2; j_gene: TRBJ2-1; v_gene: TRBV11-3; CDR3aa: CASSSGASGNYEQFF; CDR3nt: TGTGCCAGCAGCTCTGGGGCTAGCGGGAATTATGAGCAGTTCTTC
d_gene: -; j_gene: TRBJ1-5; v_gene: TRBV9; CDR3aa: CASSKGGAPSQPQHF; CDR3nt: TGTGCCAGCAGCAAGGGGGGGGCGCCGAGTCAGCCCCAGCATTTT
d_gene: -; j_gene: TRBJ2-1; v_gene: TRBV29-1; CDR3aa: CSVEGRAGSYNEQFF; CDR3nt: TGCAGCGTTGAGGGCAGGGCGGGGTCCTACAATGAGCAGTTCTTC
d_gene: -; j_gene: TRBJ2-1; v_gene: TRBV7-9; CDR3aa: CASSSRRMGGDEQFF; CDR3nt: TGTGCCAGCAGCTCTCGCCGGATGGGGGGCGATGAGCAGTTCTTC
d_gene: -; j_gene: TRBJ2-7; v_gene: TRBV6-5; CDR3aa: CASRSTGISYEQYF; CDR3nt: TGTGCCAGCAGATCGACAGGTATTTCTTACGAGCAGTACTTC
d_gene: -; j_gene: TRBJ2-1; v_gene: TRBV20-1; CDR3aa: CSAGYEQFF; CDR3nt: TGCAGTGCCGGCTATGAGCAGTTCTTC
d_gene: -; j_gene: TRBJ2-3; v_gene: TRBV7-8; CDR3aa: CASSFRDTTDTQYF; CDR3nt: TGTGCCAGCAGCTTCCGGGACACCACAGATACGCAGTATTTT
d_gene: -; j_gene: TRBJ1-1; v_gene: TRBV19; CDR3aa: CASSTRLDVDMNTEAFF; CDR3nt: TGTGCCAGTAGTACTAGGTTGGACGTAGACATGAACACTGAAGCTTTCTTT
d_gene: TRBD2; j_gene: TRBJ2-7; v_gene: TRBV27; CDR3aa: CASSSRTSRWYF; CDR3nt: TGTGCCAGCAGTTCCCGGACTAGCCGATGGTACTTC
d_gene: -; j_gene: TRBJ2-7; v_gene: TRBV14; CDR3aa: CASSQGVEQYF; CDR3nt: TGTGCCAGCAGCCAGGGGGTAGAGCAGTACTTC
d_gene: -; j_gene: TRBJ2-7; v_gene: TRBV7-2; CDR3aa: CASSLWTPGYEQYF; CDR3nt: TGTGCCAGCAGCTTATGGACTCCGGGTTACGAGCAGTACTTC
d_gene: TRBD2; j_gene: TRBJ2-3; v_gene: TRBV27; CDR3aa: CASSLSGTGNTQYF; CDR3nt: TGTGCCAGCAGTTTGAGCGGGACCGGGAATACGCAGTATTTT
d_gene: TRBD2; j_gene: TRBJ2-7; v_gene: TRBV7-8; CDR3aa: CASSLEASGSYEQYF; CDR3nt: TGTGCCAGCAGCCTTGAAGCTAGCGGCTCCTACGAGCAGTACTTC
d_gene: -; j_gene: TRBJ2-1; v_gene: TRBV7-8; CDR3aa: CASIRPPWNNEQFF; CDR3nt: TGTGCCAGCATCCGCCCCCCGTGGAACAATGAGCAGTTCTTC
d_gene: -; j_gene: TRBJ1-4; v_gene: TRBV6-1; CDR3aa: CASSETVVTNEKLFF; CDR3nt: TGTGCCAGCAGCGAAACCGTAGTTACTAATGAAAAACTGTTTTTT